This paragraph reports one TCR beta chain. As yet, its antigen is unknown. The entry originates in a study of OX40 agonist ivuxolimab in advanced cancers. Study in general: Partial responses were achieved by three patients, one with hepatocellular carcinoma and two with cutaneous melanoma.

This CDR3 is built from 15 residues. The V and J ends lost 0 bases and 0 bases respectively, with 8 bases between them. Germline CDR1 and CDR2: SGHNT and YYREEE (reference sequence). General study results and limits: Partly responding patients at 0.1-3.0 mg/kg showed some of the smallest clonal expansion. There were, on average, more expanded clones in CD8+ T cells than in CD4+.

TCRdb's copy holds only in-frame clones and misses some; the assay was immunoSEQ multiplex PCR. This table has some 75,000 clones, 85% to 90% appearing once. The sample here was CD4+ or CD8+ T cells sorted from blood, taken in a trial of the OX40 agonist ivuxolimab. The rearrangement joins TRBV5-4 to TRBJ2-3; D ambiguous. The clonotype originates from an adult with an advanced solid tumor such as melanoma, head and neck, liver or kidney cancer. CDR3 residues: CASSLVSASTDTQYF. DNA for the CDR3: TGTGCCAGCAGCTTGGTTAGTGCTAGCACAGATACGCAGTATTTT.